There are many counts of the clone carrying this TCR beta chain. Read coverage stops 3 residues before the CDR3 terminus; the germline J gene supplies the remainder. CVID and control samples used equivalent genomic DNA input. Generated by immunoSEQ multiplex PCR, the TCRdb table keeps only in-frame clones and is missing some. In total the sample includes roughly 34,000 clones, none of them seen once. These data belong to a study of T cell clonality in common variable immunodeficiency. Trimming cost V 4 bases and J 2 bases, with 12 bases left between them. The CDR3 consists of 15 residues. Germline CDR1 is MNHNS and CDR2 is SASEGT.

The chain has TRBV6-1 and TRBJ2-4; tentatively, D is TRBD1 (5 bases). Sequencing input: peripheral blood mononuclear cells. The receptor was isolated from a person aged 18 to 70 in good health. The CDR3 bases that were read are TGTGCCAGCAGTGGGAAGCACAGGACCAAAAACATT. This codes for CASSGKHRTKNI. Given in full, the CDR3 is CASSGKHRTKNIQYF.